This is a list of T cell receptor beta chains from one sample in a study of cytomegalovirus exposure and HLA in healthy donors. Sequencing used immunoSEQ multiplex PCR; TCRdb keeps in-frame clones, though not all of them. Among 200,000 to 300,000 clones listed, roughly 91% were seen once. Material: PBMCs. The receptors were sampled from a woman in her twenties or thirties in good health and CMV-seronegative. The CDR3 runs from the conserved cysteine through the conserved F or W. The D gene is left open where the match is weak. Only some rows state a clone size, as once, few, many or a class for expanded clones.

CDR3nt: TGCGCCAGCAGCCCATGGCCGACAGGGGGCGAAGGCGGGGAGCTGTTTTTT
CDR3aa: CASSPWPTGGEGGELFF
d_gene: TRBD1
len: 17
v_gene: TRBV4-3
j_gene: TRBJ2-2
abundance: .

CDR3nt: TGTGCCAGCAGCTTGGTTAGGGCCAGCGAGCAGTACTTC
CDR3aa: CASSLVRASEQYF
d_gene: .
len: 13
v_gene: TRBV5-5
j_gene: TRBJ2-7
abundance: .

CDR3nt: TGTGCCATCAGTGAAGAGGGGCAGAAATATCAGCCCCAGCATTTT
CDR3aa: CAISEEGQKYQPQHF
d_gene: .
len: 15
v_gene: TRBV10-3
j_gene: TRBJ1-5
abundance: .

CDR3nt: TGTGCCAGCAGTGAGGGCAGGGTCGCCAAAAACATTCAGTACTTC
CDR3aa: CASSEGRVAKNIQYF
d_gene: .
len: 15
v_gene: TRBV25-1
j_gene: TRBJ2-4
abundance: .

CDR3nt: TGTGCCAGCGTAGATCATAGCAATCAGCCCCAGCATTTT
CDR3aa: CASVDHSNQPQHF
d_gene: .
len: 13
v_gene: TRBV21-1
j_gene: TRBJ1-5
abundance: .

CDR3nt: TGTGCCAGCAGGTTGGGAGCGGGGCCCACAGATACGCAGTATTTT
CDR3aa: CASRLGAGPTDTQYF
d_gene: TRBD2
len: 15
v_gene: TRBV27
j_gene: TRBJ2-3
abundance: .

CDR3nt: TGTGCCAGCAGCTTCCGGGGGACGGGTGTCTACGAGCAGTACTTC
CDR3aa: CASSFRGTGVYEQYF
d_gene: .
len: 15
v_gene: TRBV5-6
j_gene: TRBJ2-7
abundance: once

CDR3nt: TGCAGCGTTGAAGGGAATAACTATGGCTACACCTTC
CDR3aa: CSVEGNNYGYTF
d_gene: .
len: 12
v_gene: TRBV29-1
j_gene: TRBJ1-2
abundance: .

CDR3nt: TGCGCCAGCAGCCCGAGTTTTGCGGGATCCAATGAGCAGTTCTTC
CDR3aa: CASSPSFAGSNEQFF
d_gene: .
len: 15
v_gene: TRBV4-3
j_gene: TRBJ2-1
abundance: .

CDR3nt: TGTGCCAGCAGTTACACCTCCGGGACTCAAGAGACCCAGTACTTC
CDR3aa: CASSYTSGTQETQYF
d_gene: .
len: 15
v_gene: TRBV6-5
j_gene: TRBJ2-5
abundance: .

CDR3nt: TGTGCCAGCAGCTTGGACGTAGTGGTGGACGAGCAGTACTTC
CDR3aa: CASSLDVVVDEQYF
d_gene: .
len: 14
v_gene: TRBV5-5
j_gene: TRBJ2-7
abundance: .

CDR3nt: TGTGCCAGCACATCCTCTACAGGGGGCAATCAGCCCCAGCATTTT
CDR3aa: CASTSSTGGNQPQHF
d_gene: TRBD1
len: 15
v_gene: TRBV6-6
j_gene: TRBJ1-5
abundance: .

CDR3nt: TGTGCCAGCAGTTTTGGGTTGATAGGATCCGAGCAGTACTTC
CDR3aa: CASSFGLIGSEQYF
d_gene: .
len: 14
v_gene: TRBV27
j_gene: TRBJ2-7
abundance: .

CDR3nt: TGTGCCAGCACCTCAAGCGGGATGTTGACCGGGGAGCTGTTTTTT
CDR3aa: CASTSSGMLTGELFF
d_gene: TRBD2
len: 15
v_gene: TRBV28
j_gene: TRBJ2-2
abundance: .

CDR3nt: TGTGCCAGCAGCGTGGGGACTAGCGGGTTCCACACAGATACGCAGTATTTT
CDR3aa: CASSVGTSGFHTDTQYF
d_gene: TRBD2
len: 17
v_gene: TRBV9
j_gene: TRBJ2-3
abundance: .

CDR3nt: TGTGCCAGTAGTATAGACGGTCGCGGAGTAAACGAGCAGTACTTC
CDR3aa: CASSIDGRGVNEQYF
d_gene: .
len: 15
v_gene: TRBV19
j_gene: TRBJ2-7
abundance: .

CDR3nt: TGCGCCAGCAGGACGAACAGGGAACCCTACGAGCAGTACTTC
CDR3aa: CASRTNREPYEQYF
d_gene: .
len: 14
v_gene: TRBV4-1
j_gene: TRBJ2-7
abundance: .

CDR3nt: TGTGCCAGCACCGAAGGGACAGTCCCCTACGAGCAGTACTTC
CDR3aa: CASTEGTVPYEQYF
d_gene: TRBD1
len: 14
v_gene: TRBV6-4
j_gene: TRBJ2-7
abundance: .

CDR3nt: TGCGCCAGCAGCTTGTTCCCAGCGGGTGGCAATGAGCAGTTCTTC
CDR3aa: CASSLFPAGGNEQFF
d_gene: .
len: 15
v_gene: TRBV5-1
j_gene: TRBJ2-1
abundance: .

CDR3nt: TGCGCCAGCAGCCTGGACGGTCAGAGAGGCGAGCAGTACTTC
CDR3aa: CASSLDGQRGEQYF
d_gene: .
len: 14
v_gene: TRBV5-1
j_gene: TRBJ2-7
abundance: .

CDR3nt: TGCGCCAGCAGCCTCCTACAAGACAGTTCTTACGAGCAGTACTTC
CDR3aa: CASSLLQDSSYEQYF
d_gene: .
len: 15
v_gene: TRBV4-1
j_gene: TRBJ2-7
abundance: .

CDR3nt: TGTGCCAGCAGTTACGCCAGCGACACGGGGGAGCAGTTCTTC
CDR3aa: CASSYASDTGEQFF
d_gene: .
len: 14
v_gene: TRBV28
j_gene: TRBJ2-1
abundance: .

CDR3nt: TGTGCCACCAGCAGAGATCGGGAAGCTGGAACCACTGAAGCTTTCTTT
CDR3aa: CATSRDREAGTTEAFF
d_gene: .
len: 16
v_gene: TRBV15
j_gene: TRBJ1-1
abundance: few